The 25 T cell receptor beta chains below all came from one sample that was sequenced in a study of beta chain features in type 1 diabetes. The study reverse transcribed the entire isolated RNA, so it sequenced expressed TCRB transcripts. Sequencing was performed with immunoSEQ multiplex PCR; in TCRdb, only in-frame clones are kept and a portion is missing. The profile shows about 250,000 clones, 13% to 15% of them singletons. Material: naive CD4+ T cells from blood. The receptors stem from a woman aged 40 to 49 in good health.

This clone was picked up a small number of times. The chain couples TRBV5-1 to TRBJ2-3; D might be TRBD2 (6 bases). Trimming left V 4 bases short and J 3 bases short, with 21 bases between. The CDR3 covers 17 residues. Looked up from germline, CDR1 is SGHRS and CDR2 is YFSETQ. CDR3 bases: TGCGCCAGCAGCGGCCGGGGGAGGAAAGGGCCAACAGATACGCAGTATTTT. It specifies CASSGRGRKGPTDTQYF.

This clone was counted between two and nine times. The chain joins TRBV6-1 to TRBJ1-5; perhaps TRBD1 as D (5 bases). The CDR3 contains 16 residues. Trimming removed 3 bases from V and 4 bases from J, with 16 bases in between. CDR1 is MNHNS and CDR2 is SASEGT in the germline V gene. The CDR3 loop is CASSERLSAGNQPQHF. CDR3 nucleotide sequence: TGTGCCAGCAGTGAGCGCCTTTCGGCAGGGAATCAGCCCCAGCATTTT.

The chain links TRBV4-3 to TRBJ2-5; 7 bases line up with TRBD2. This CDR3 spans 15 amino acids. The J segment lost 11 bases and the V segment lost 1 base, leaving 13 bases of the junction unmatched. The germline V gene encodes CDR1 LGHNA and CDR2 YSLEER. The CDR3 DNA reads TGCGCCAGCAGCCAAGGTTCGCGGGGGAGAGAAGAGCAGTACTTC. It codes for CASSQGSRGREEQYF.

The rearrangement uses TRBV9 and TRBJ2-5; possibly TRBD1 for D (7 bases). From germline, CDR1 is SGDLS and CDR2 YYNGEE. The CDR3 extends over 14 amino acids. Trimming removed 6 bases from V and 0 bases from J, with 12 bases in between. CDR3 coding DNA: TGTGCCAGCACCGCAGGGGGGTACCAAGAGACCCAGTACTTC. This codes for CASTAGGYQETQYF.

V is TRBV11-1 and J is TRBJ1-2; the match to TRBD1 covers 8 bases. The J segment lost 4 bases and the V segment lost 5 bases, leaving 6 bases of the junction unmatched. The CDR3 consists of 14 residues. CDR1 is SGHAT, CDR2 FQDESV, per germline (reference sequence). Written as DNA, the CDR3 is TGTGCCAGCAGCACGAAACAGGGGGGCTATGGCTACACCTTC. Its protein product is CASSTKQGGYGYTF.

The gene calls are TRBV5-4 and TRBJ2-2; possibly TRBD1 for D (6 bases). Between the trimmed V and J ends, which lost 5 bases and 6 bases, there was a span of 11 bases. Germline loops: CDR1 SGHNT, CDR2 YYREEE (reference sequence). CDR3 length: 13 amino acids. The DNA for the CDR3 is TGTGCCAGCAGTCAACGACAGGCCGGGGAGCTGTTTTTT. Amino acids: CASSQRQAGELFF.

This clone was counted only a few times. CDR3 sequence: CASSLAAGGHSGELFF. DNA for the CDR3: TGTGCCAGCAGCTTGGCGGCGGGGGGGCATAGCGGGGAGCTGTTTTTT. This sequence joins TRBV5-4 and TRBJ2-2; 9 nucleotides agree with TRBD2. V trimming: 0 bases; J trimming: 7 bases; junction bases outside the gene matches: 7. This CDR3 comprises 16 residues. Per the germline V gene, CDR1 is SGHNT and CDR2 is YYREEE (reference sequence).

This clone was detected a few times. The chain recombines TRBV25-1 with TRBJ1-4; D may be TRBD1 (6 bases). The CDR3 spans 17 residues. The V end was cut by 2 bases, the J end by 6 bases, with 19 bases between. From germline, CDR1 is MGHDK and CDR2 SYGVNS. CDR3 in amino acids: CASSEPSWGRVDEKLFF. The DNA of the CDR3 is TGTGCCAGCAGTGAACCGTCCTGGGGGCGGGTGGATGAAAAACTGTTTTTT.

The rearrangement uses TRBV7-2 and TRBJ2-7; 11 nucleotides agree with TRBD2. The CDR3 spans 14 residues. With V trimmed by 5 bases and J by 2 bases, 2 bases remained unmatched. Germline-derived CDR1 and CDR2 are SGHTA and FQGNSA. The CDR3 sequence: CASSRLAGTYEQYF. The DNA for the CDR3 is TGTGCCAGCAGCCGACTAGCGGGGACCTACGAGCAGTACTTC.

The CDR3 sequence: CASSYSARVGGNTIYF. CDR3 DNA: TGTGCCAGCAGTTACTCGGCACGGGTGGGTGGAAACACCATATATTTT. V is TRBV6-5 and J is TRBJ1-3; D not certain. Germline CDR1 is MNHEY and CDR2 is SVGAGI. V shed 0 bases and J shed 3 bases, with 12 bases lying between them. The CDR3 is 16 amino acids.

The V call is TRBV7-9, the J call TRBJ1-2; the D is unclear. Germline CDR1 SEHNR, CDR2 FQNEAQ (reference sequence). The germline V and J ends were trimmed by 5 bases and 1 base, with 8 bases remaining between them. This CDR3 has 13 residues. CDR3 amino acids: CASSPDFNYGYTF. As DNA, the CDR3 is TGTGCCAGCAGCCCAGACTTTAACTATGGCTACACCTTC.

V and J are TRBV5-6 and TRBJ1-5, with no clear D. V lost 3 bases, J lost 5 bases, and 9 bases lay in between. There are 13 residues in the CDR3. The germline gives CDR1 SGHDT, CDR2 YYEEEE. The CDR3 DNA reads as TGTGCCAGCAGCTCTGGGGAGCATCAGCCCCAGCATTTT. Translating gives CASSSGEHQPQHF.

The chain couples TRBV6-6 to TRBJ1-2, with D uncertain. Germline loops: CDR1 MNHNY, CDR2 SVGAGI (reference sequence). V dropped 4 bases and J dropped 6 bases, with 18 bases sitting between them. The CDR3 loop spans 15 amino acids. The CDR3 is CASSSRLPGSNGYTF. The DNA of the CDR3 is TGTGCCAGCAGTTCCCGGTTACCAGGTTCTAATGGCTACACCTTC.

The V call is TRBV29-1, the J call TRBJ2-5; tentative D call: TRBD1 (6 bases). V was cut by 3 bases and J by 5 bases, with 13 bases left in between. The CDR3 consists of 13 residues. Germline V CDR1 and CDR2: SQVTM, ANQGSEA. The CDR3, as DNA: TGCAGCGTTGATTCAGGGGCCCGGGAGACCCAGTACTTC. This gives the protein CSVDSGARETQYF. Using reference TRBV29-1 and TRBJ2-5 for the parts outside the CDR3, the full variable domain is SAVISQKPSRDICQRGTSLTIQCQVDSQVTMMFWYRQQPGQSLTLIATANQGSEATYESGFVIDKFPISRPNLTFSTLTVSNMSPEDSSIYLCSVDSGARETQYFGPGTRLLVL.

The J gene is TRBJ2-4, the V gene TRBV18; TRBD2 might be the D (6 bases). V was clipped by 2 bases and J by 0 bases, with 11 bases between them. The CDR3 is made up of 16 amino acids. CDR1 is KGHSH, CDR2 LQKENI, per germline. The CDR3 DNA follows: TGTGCCAGCTCACCAAAGGGAGGACTAGCCAAAAACATTCAGTACTTC. It encodes CASSPKGGLAKNIQYF.

This clone has just a few counts. This rearrangement joins TRBV7-2 to TRBJ2-5; TRBD2 matches at 12 bases. The J segment lost 2 bases and the V segment lost 1 base, leaving 5 bases of the junction unmatched. The CDR3 is 17 amino acids. Germline-derived CDR1 and CDR2 are SGHTA and FQGNSA. As DNA, the CDR3 is TGTGCCAGCAGCTTAGGGGCTAGCGGGGGGGCTCAAGAGACCCAGTACTTC. It encodes CASSLGASGGAQETQYF.

This clone was counted between two and nine times. The V gene is TRBV10-3, the J gene TRBJ2-2; possible D gene TRBD2, 6 bases. The germline CDR1 and CDR2 sequences are ENHRY and SYGVKD. The V and J ends lost 6 bases and 6 bases respectively, with 11 bases between them. The CDR3 is 13 amino acids. The CDR3 protein is CAIRNTSPGELFF. The DNA for the CDR3 is TGTGCCATCAGGAACACTAGCCCCGGGGAGCTGTTTTTT.

This clone was seen ten or more times. The chain joins TRBV4-1 to TRBJ1-2; 10 nucleotides line up with TRBD1. This CDR3 comprises 15 residues. CDR1 is MGHRA, CDR2 YSYEKL, per germline. V dropped 3 bases and J dropped 5; count of bases not matched to a gene: 6. CDR3 DNA sequence: TGCGCCAGCAGCCAGTCGCCGGGACAGGGGTATGGCTACACCTTC. This encodes CASSQSPGQGYGYTF.

This clone was counted between two and nine times. This chain uses TRBV2 with TRBJ2-7, with D tentatively TRBD1 (5 bases). Germline V lookup: CDR1 SNHLY, CDR2 FYNNEI. Deletions cut 5 bases from V and 5 bases from J, with 16 bases between. The CDR3 runs 14 residues. The CDR3 sequence is CASSPRVNGHEQYF. CDR3 sequence (DNA): TGTGCCAGCAGTCCCAGGGTAAATGGTCACGAGCAGTACTTC.

The CDR3 bases are TGTGCCAGCAGCAGGGGGGGAAACACCATATATTTT. Translation gives CASSRGGNTIYF. The chain has TRBV5-4 and TRBJ1-3, with D maybe TRBD1 (6 bases). V dropped 4 bases and J dropped 4 bases, with 6 bases sitting between them. This CDR3 comprises 12 residues. CDR1 is SGHNT and CDR2 is YYREEE in the germline V gene (reference sequence).

The gene calls are TRBV10-3 and TRBJ1-1, with 7 bases identical to TRBD1. Losses at the gene ends were 5 bases for V and 11 bases for J; bases not matched to a gene: 11. Germline V lookup: CDR1 ENHRY, CDR2 SYGVKD. The CDR3 consists of 13 residues. Here the CDR3 DNA reads TGTGCCATCAGTCCGTATACTGACAGGGTTGCTTTCTTT. Its translation is CAISPYTDRVAFF.

The gene calls are TRBV12-5 and TRBJ1-1, with a tentative D call TRBD1 (5 bases). V was pared by 3 bases and J by 0 bases, with 14 bases between. CDR1 and CDR2 from the germline V gene are LGHNT and FRNRAP. The CDR3 extends over 16 amino acids. The chain's CDR3 is CASGLVSRGVNTEAFF. Here the CDR3 DNA reads TGTGCTAGTGGTTTAGTGAGTAGGGGCGTGAACACTGAAGCTTTCTTT.

This clone turned up a few times. The chain is built from TRBV5-4 and TRBJ2-3; 8 nucleotides line up with TRBD2. V was pared by 4 bases and J by 3 bases, with 4 bases of the junction left unmatched. The CDR3 runs to 14 residues. The germline V gene encodes CDR1 SGHNT and CDR2 YYREEE (reference sequence). CDR3 sequence (DNA): TGTGCCAGCAGCCTTAGCGGGGTGACAGATACGCAGTATTTT. Residues: CASSLSGVTDTQYF.

In DNA, the CDR3 is TGTGCCAGTAGTATCCCCCAGAGGAGGCAGCCCCAGCATTTT. Its protein is CASSIPQRRQPQHF. V gene TRBV19 combines with J gene TRBJ1-5, with no clear D. The CDR3 is 14 residues long. V was trimmed by 3 bases and J by 7 bases, leaving 13 bases between them. Germline V lookup: CDR1 LNHDA, CDR2 SQIVND (reference sequence).

V gene TRBV7-2 combines with J gene TRBJ1-2; D uncertain. CDR1 and CDR2 (germline): SGHTA, FQGNSA. Between the trimmed V and J ends, which lost 5 bases and 0 bases, there was a span of 16 bases. This CDR3 has 16 residues. For the CDR3, the DNA is TGTGCCAGCAGCCCCCAAGGAGGACGGGCTAACTATGGCTACACCTTC. Protein product: CASSPQGGRANYGYTF.